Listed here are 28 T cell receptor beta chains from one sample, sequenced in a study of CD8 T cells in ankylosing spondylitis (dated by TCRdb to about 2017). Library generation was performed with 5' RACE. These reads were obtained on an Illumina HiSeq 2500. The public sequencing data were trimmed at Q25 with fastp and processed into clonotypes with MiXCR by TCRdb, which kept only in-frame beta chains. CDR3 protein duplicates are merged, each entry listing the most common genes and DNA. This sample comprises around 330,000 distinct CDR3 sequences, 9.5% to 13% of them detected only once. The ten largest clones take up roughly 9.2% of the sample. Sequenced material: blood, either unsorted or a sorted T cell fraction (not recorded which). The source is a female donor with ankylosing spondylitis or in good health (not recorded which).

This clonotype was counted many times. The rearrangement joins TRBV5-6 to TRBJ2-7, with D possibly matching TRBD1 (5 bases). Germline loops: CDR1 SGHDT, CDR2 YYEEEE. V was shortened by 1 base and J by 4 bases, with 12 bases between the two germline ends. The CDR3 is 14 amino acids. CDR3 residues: CASSLLTAVYEQYF. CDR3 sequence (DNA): TGTGCCAGCAGCTTGTTGACAGCAGTATACGAGCAGTACTTC.

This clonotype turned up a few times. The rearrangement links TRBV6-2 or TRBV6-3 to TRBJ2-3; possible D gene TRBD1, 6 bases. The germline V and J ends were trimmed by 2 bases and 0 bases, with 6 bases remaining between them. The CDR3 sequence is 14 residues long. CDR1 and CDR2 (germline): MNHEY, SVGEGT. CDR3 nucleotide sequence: TGTGCCAGCAGTTACGACAGGAGCACAGATACGCAGTATTTT. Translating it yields CASSYDRSTDTQYF.

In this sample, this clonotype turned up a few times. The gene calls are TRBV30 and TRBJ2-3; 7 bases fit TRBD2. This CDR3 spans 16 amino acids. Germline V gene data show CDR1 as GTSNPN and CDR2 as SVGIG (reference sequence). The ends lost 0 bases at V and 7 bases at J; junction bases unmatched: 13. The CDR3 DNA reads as TGTGCCTGGAGTGTATTTTGGGGAGGGAATCGGAATACGCAGTATTTT. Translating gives CAWSVFWGGNRNTQYF.

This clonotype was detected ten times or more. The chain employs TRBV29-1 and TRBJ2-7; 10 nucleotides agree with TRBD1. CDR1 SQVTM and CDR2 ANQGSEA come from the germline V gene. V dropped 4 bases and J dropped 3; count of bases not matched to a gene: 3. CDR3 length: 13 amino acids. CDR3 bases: TGCAGCGTTGGGTGGACAGGGGGCTACGAGCAGTACTTC. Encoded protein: CSVGWTGGYEQYF.

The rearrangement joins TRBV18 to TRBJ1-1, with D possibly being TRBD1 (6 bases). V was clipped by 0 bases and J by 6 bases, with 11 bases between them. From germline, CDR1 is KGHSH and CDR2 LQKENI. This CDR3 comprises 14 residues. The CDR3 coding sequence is TGTGCCAGCTCACCACCACGACAGGTCCCTGAAGCTTTCTTT. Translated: CASSPPRQVPEAFF.

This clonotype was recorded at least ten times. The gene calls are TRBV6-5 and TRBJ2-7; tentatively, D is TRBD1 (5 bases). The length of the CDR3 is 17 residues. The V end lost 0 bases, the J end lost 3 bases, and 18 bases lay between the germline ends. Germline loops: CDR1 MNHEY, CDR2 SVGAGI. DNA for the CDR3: TGTGCCAGCAGTTACTCGAATATCGACAGACGTTACTACGAGCAGTACTTC. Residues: CASSYSNIDRRYYEQYF.

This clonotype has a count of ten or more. The CDR3 here is CSARDPRTGVGTYEQYF. In DNA form, the CDR3 reads TGCAGTGCTAGAGATCCTAGGACAGGGGTAGGGACCTACGAGCAGTACTTC. The chain links TRBV20-1 to TRBJ2-7; TRBD1 agrees at 9 bases. V was pared by 0 bases and J by 2 bases, with 11 bases of the junction left unmatched. Germline-derived CDR1 and CDR2 are DFQATT and SNEGSKA (reference sequence). There are 17 residues in the CDR3.

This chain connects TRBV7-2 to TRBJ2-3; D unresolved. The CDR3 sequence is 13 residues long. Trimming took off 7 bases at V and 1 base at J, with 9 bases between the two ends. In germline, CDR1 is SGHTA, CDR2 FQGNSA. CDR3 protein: CASNGGRTDTQYF. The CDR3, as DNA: TGTGCCAGCAATGGTGGCCGCACAGATACGCAGTATTTT.

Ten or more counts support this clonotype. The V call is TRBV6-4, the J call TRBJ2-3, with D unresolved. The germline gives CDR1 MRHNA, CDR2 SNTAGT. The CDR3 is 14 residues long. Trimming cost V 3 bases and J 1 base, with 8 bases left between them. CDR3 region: CASSEESRTDTQYF. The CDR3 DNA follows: TGTGCCAGCAGTGAGGAGAGCCGCACAGATACGCAGTATTTT.

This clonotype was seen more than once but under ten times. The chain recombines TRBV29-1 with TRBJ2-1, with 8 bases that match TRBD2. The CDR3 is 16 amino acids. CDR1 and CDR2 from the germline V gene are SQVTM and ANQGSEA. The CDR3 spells CSARRRSERELNEQFF. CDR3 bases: TGCAGTGCCCGGCGTAGGAGTGAGCGGGAGTTGAATGAGCAGTTCTTC.

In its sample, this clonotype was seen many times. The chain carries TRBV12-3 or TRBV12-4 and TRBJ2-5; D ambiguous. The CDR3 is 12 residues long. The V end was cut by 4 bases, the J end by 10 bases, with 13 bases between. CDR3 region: CASSSVARGQYF. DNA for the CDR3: TGTGCCAGCAGTTCCGTGGCGCGAGGCCAGTACTTC.

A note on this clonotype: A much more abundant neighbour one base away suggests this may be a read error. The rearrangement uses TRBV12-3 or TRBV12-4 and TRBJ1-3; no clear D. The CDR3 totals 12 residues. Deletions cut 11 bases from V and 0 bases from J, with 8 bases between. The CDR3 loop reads CAGGRSGNTIYF. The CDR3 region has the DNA TGTGCCGGCGGTCGCTCTGGAAACACCATATATTTT.

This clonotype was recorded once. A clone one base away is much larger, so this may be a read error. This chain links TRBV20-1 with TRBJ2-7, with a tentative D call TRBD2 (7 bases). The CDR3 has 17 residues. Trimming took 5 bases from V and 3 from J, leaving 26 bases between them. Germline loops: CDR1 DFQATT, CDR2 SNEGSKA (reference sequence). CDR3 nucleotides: TGCAGTGCTTCCACCGATTTGGGGGGAGCGGGACACTACGAGCAGTACTTC. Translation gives CSASTDLGGAGHYEQYF.

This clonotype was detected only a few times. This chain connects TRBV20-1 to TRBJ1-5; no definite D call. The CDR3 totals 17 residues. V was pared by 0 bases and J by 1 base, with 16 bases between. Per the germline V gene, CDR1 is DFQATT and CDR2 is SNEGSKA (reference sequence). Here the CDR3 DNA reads TGCAGTGCTAGAGATGCTATGGCAGCCGGGAGCAATCAGCCCCAGCATTTT. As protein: CSARDAMAAGSNQPQHF.

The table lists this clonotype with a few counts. CDR3 nucleotide sequence: TGCAGCGTTTCCCATCGGTCGCTGGACACCGGGGAGCTGTTTTTT. As protein: CSVSHRSLDTGELFF. V and J are TRBV29-1 and TRBJ2-2; D remains unclear. The germline V gene encodes CDR1 SQVTM and CDR2 ANQGSEA. The V end lost 5 bases, the J end lost 3 bases, and 16 bases lay between the germline ends. The CDR3 spans 15 residues.

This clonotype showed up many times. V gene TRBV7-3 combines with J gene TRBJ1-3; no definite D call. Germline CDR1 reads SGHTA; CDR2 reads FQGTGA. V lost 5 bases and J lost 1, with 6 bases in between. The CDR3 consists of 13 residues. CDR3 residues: CASSRASGNTIYF. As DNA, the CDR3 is TGTGCCAGCAGCCGTGCGTCTGGAAACACCATATATTTT.

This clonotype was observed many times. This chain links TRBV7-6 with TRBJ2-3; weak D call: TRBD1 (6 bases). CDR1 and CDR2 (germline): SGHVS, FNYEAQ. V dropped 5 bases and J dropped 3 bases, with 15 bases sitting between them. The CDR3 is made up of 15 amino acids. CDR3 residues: CASSPGVGSTDTQYF. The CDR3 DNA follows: TGTGCCAGCAGCCCAGGGGTTGGGTCGACAGATACGCAGTATTTT.

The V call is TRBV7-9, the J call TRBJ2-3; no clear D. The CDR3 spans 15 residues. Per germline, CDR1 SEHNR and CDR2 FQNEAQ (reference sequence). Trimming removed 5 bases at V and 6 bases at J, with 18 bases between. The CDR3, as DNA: TGTGCCAGCAGCCTCTCGAGTAGATTGGGGGATACGCAGTATTTT. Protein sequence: CASSLSSRLGDTQYF.

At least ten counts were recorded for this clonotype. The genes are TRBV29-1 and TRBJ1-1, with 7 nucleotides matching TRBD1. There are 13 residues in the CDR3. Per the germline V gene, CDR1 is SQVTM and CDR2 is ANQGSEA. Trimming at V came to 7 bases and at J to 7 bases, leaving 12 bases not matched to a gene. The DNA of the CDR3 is TGCAGCGGACGACAGGGTCCAGACATTGAAGCTTTCTTT. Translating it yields CSGRQGPDIEAFF. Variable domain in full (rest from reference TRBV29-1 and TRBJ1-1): SAVISQKPSRDICQRGTSLTIQCQVDSQVTMMFWYRQQPGQSLTLIATANQGSEATYESGFVIDKFPISRPNLTFSTLTVSNMSPEDSSIYLCSGRQGPDIEAFFGQGTRLTVV.

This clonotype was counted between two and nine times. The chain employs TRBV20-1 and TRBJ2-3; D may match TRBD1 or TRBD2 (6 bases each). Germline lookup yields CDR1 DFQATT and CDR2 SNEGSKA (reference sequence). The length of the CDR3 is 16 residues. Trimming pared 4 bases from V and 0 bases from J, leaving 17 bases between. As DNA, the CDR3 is TGCAGTGCTACTAATACAGGGCGGGATAGCACAGATACGCAGTATTTT. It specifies CSATNTGRDSTDTQYF.

CDR3: CASSERAGDSPLHF. For the CDR3, the DNA is TGCGCCAGCAGTGAGAGGGCAGGGGATTCACCCCTCCACTTT. This chain links TRBV10-2 with TRBJ1-6; the D gene is possibly TRBD1 (6 bases). V shed 2 bases and J shed 8 bases, with 10 bases lying between them. The CDR3 consists of 14 residues. In germline, CDR1 is WSHSY, CDR2 SAAADI.

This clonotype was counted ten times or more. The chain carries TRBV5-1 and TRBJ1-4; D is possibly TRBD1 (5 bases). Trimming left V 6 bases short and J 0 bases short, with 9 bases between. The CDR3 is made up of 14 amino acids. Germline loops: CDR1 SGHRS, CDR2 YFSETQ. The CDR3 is CASKQGSTNEKLFF. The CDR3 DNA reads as TGCGCCAGCAAGCAGGGCTCAACTAATGAAAAACTGTTTTTT. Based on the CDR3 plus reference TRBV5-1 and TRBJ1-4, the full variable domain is KAGVTQTPRYLIKTRGQQVTLSCSPISGHRSVSWYQQTPGQGLQFLFEYFSETQRNKGNFPGRFSGRQFSNSRSEMNVSTLELGDSALYLCASKQGSTNEKLFFGSGTQLSVL.

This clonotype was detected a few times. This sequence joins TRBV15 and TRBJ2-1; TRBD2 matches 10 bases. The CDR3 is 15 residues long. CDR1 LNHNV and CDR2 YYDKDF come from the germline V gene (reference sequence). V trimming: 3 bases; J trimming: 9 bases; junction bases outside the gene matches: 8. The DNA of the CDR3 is TGTGCCACCAGCAGCAGGACTAGCGGAATTTCTGAGCAGTTCTTC. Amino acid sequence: CATSSRTSGISEQFF.

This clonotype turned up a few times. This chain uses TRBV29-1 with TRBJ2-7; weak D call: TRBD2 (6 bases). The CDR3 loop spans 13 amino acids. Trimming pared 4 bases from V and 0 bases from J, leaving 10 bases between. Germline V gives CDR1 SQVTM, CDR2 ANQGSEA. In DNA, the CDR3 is TGCAGCGTTGGGGAGGTTAGCTCCTACGAGCAGTACTTC. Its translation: CSVGEVSSYEQYF.

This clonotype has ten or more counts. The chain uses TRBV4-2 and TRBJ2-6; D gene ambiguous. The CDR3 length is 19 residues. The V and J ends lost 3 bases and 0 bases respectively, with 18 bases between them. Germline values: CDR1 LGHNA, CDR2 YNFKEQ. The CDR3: CASSHLHPTASSGANVLTF. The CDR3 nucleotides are TGTGCCAGCAGCCACCTGCACCCCACAGCCAGCTCTGGGGCCAACGTCCTGACTTTC.

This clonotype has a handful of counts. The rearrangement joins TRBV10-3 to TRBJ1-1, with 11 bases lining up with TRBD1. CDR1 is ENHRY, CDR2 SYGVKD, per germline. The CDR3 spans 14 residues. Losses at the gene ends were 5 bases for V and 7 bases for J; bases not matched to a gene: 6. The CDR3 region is CAISLDRGQGEAFF. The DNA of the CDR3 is TGTGCCATCAGTTTGGACAGGGGGCAGGGTGAAGCTTTCTTT.

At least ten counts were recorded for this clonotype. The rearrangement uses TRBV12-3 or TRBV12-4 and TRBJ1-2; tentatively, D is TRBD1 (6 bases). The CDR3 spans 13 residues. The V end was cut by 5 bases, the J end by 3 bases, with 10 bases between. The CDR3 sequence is CASSTTGYYGYTF. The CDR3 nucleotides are TGTGCCAGCAGTACGACAGGCTACTATGGCTACACCTTC.

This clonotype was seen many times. The CDR3 reads CSVPTGVETQYF. In DNA, the CDR3 is TGCAGTGTGCCTACAGGGGTGGAGACCCAGTACTTC. The chain employs TRBV20-1 and TRBJ2-5, with TRBD1 identical over 7 bases. This CDR3 spans 12 amino acids. The junction had 7 bases not matched to a gene; V was cut back by 7 bases and J by 5 bases. Germline lookup yields CDR1 DFQATT and CDR2 SNEGSKA (reference sequence).